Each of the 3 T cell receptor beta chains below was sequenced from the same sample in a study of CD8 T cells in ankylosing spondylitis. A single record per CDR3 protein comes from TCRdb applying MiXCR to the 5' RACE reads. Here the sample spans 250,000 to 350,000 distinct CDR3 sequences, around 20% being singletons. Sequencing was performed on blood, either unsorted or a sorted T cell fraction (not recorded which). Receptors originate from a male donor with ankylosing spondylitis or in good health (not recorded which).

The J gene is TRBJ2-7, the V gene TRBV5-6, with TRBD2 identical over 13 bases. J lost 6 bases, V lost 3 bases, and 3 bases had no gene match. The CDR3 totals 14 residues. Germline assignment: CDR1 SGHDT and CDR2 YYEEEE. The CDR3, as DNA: TGTGCCAGCAGCTCAGGACTAGCGGGAGTCGAGCAGTACGTC. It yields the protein CASSSGLAGVEQYV.

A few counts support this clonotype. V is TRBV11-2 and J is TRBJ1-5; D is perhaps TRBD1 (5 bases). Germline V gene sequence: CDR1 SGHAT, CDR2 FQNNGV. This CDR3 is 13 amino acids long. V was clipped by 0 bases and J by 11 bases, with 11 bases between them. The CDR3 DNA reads TGTGCCAGCAGCTTAGACCGGGACGCCACCCAGCATTTT. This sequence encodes CASSLDRDATQHF. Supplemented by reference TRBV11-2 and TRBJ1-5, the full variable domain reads EAGVAQSPRYKIIEKRQSVAFWCNPISGHATLYWYQQILGQGPKLLIQFQNNGVVDDSQLPKDRFSAERLKGVDSTLKIQPAKLEDSAVYLCASSLDRDATQHFGDGTRLSIL.

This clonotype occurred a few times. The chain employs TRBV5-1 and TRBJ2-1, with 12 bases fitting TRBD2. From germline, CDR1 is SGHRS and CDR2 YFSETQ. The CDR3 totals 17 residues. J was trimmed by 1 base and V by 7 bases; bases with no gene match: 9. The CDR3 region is CASGLTSGSTSYNEQFF. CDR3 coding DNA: TGCGCCAGCGGACTGACTAGCGGGAGTACGTCCTACAATGAGCAGTTCTTC.